These T cell receptor beta chains were read from a single sample in a study of blood T cell repertoires in COVID-19. Produced via immunoSEQ multiplex PCR; TCRdb's table is partial and in-frame only. The repertoire consists of 110,000 to 150,000 clones, with more than 75% occurring once and the leading ten covering around 5%. The specimen was peripheral blood. The receptors were sampled from a woman aged 70 to 79 with COVID-19, enrolled during active disease. The CDR3 runs from the conserved cysteine through the conserved F or W. The D gene is left open where the match is weak. Expanded clones get a size class; other rows say once, few or many, or leave the size out.

V: TRBV2; D: .; length: 15; J: TRBJ1-6; size: .; DNA: TGTGCCAGCAGTGTAGACAGCCTTGGGAATTCACCCCTCCACTTT; CDR3: CASSVDSLGNSPLHF
V: TRBV4-3; D: .; length: 15; J: TRBJ2-2; size: .; DNA: TGCGCCAGCAGCCAAGATGGCGGGGACACCGGGGAGCTGTTTTTT; CDR3: CASSQDGGDTGELFF
V: TRBV19; D: TRBD1; length: 14; J: TRBJ1-6; size: .; DNA: TGTGCCAGTAGTGGACAGGCTAGTAATTCACCCCTCCACTTT; CDR3: CASSGQASNSPLHF
V: TRBV5-1; D: TRBD1; length: 15; J: TRBJ1-2; size: few; DNA: TGCGCCAGCAGCTCCCCGGACAGGGAGACCGAAGGCTACACCTTC; CDR3: CASSSPDRETEGYTF
V: TRBV7-2; D: .; length: 15; J: TRBJ1-2; size: .; DNA: TGTGCCAGCAGCCTAGACCGGGGATCCGCCTATGGCTACACCTTC; CDR3: CASSLDRGSAYGYTF
V: TRBV29-1; D: TRBD1; length: 12; J: TRBJ1-2; size: .; DNA: TGCAGCGAGACTACAGGGGGGAATGGCTACACCTTC; CDR3: CSETTGGNGYTF
V: TRBV30; D: .; length: 13; J: TRBJ1-6; size: .; DNA: TGTGCCTGGTCAGGGCACCCTTTTTCACCCCTCCACTTT; CDR3: CAWSGHPFSPLHF
V: TRBV6-6; D: TRBD1; length: 14; J: TRBJ1-1; size: .; DNA: TGTGCCAGCTCCTGGACAGGGATGAACACTGAAGCTTTCTTT; CDR3: CASSWTGMNTEAFF
V: TRBV6-1; D: .; length: 17; J: TRBJ1-1; size: .; DNA: TGTGCCAGCAGTGAACCACAGGAGATAAAGAAGAACACTGAAGCTTTCTTT; CDR3: CASSEPQEIKKNTEAFF
V: TRBV5-6; D: TRBD1; length: 16; J: TRBJ1-2; size: .; DNA: TGTGCCAGCAGCCCTTATGGACAGGCCGGGGGCTATGGCTACACCTTC; CDR3: CASSPYGQAGGYGYTF
V: TRBV18; D: .; length: 19; J: TRBJ2-6; size: .; DNA: TGTGCCAGCTCCCTAAAGAGGACAGAACCGAACTCTGGGGCCAACGTCCTGACTTTC; CDR3: CASSLKRTEPNSGANVLTF
V: TRBV20-1; D: .; length: 11; J: TRBJ2-7; size: .; DNA: TGCAGTGCTAGTGACAGGCACGAGCAGTACTTC; CDR3: CSASDRHEQYF
V: TRBV2; D: .; length: 15; J: TRBJ1-5; size: few; DNA: TGTGCCAGCACCACCTATGGGCCGGACAATCAGCCCCAGCATTTT; CDR3: CASTTYGPDNQPQHF
V: TRBV19; D: TRBD1; length: 13; J: TRBJ1-1; size: .; DNA: TGTGCCAGTAGTTGGACAGGGGGCACTGAAGCTTTCTTT; CDR3: CASSWTGGTEAFF
V: TRBV5-6; D: .; length: 14; J: TRBJ2-6; size: .; DNA: TGTGCCAGCAGCTGGGGGACAGGGGCCAACGTCCTGACTTTC; CDR3: CASSWGTGANVLTF
V: TRBV6-4; D: TRBD1; length: 15; J: TRBJ2-5; size: once; DNA: TGTGCCACTGATCCGGGACAGGGGCTTCAAGAGACCCAGTACTTC; CDR3: CATDPGQGLQETQYF
V: TRBV19; D: .; length: 19; J: TRBJ1-5; size: .; DNA: TGTGCCAGTAGCAGCCACAGCCAAGTAAGACAATATAGCAATCAGCCCCAGCATTTT; CDR3: CASSSHSQVRQYSNQPQHF
V: TRBV7-9; D: TRBD2; length: 18; J: TRBJ2-7; size: .; DNA: TGTGCCAGCAGCTTAAATGGGTTGAGCCGGGGGGGCTTCTACGAGCAGTACTTC; CDR3: CASSLNGLSRGGFYEQYF
V: TRBV6-5; D: .; length: 14; J: TRBJ2-7; size: .; DNA: TGTGCCAGCAGTTTAGCACCGAGCTCCTACGAGCAGTACTTC; CDR3: CASSLAPSSYEQYF
V: TRBV3-1/TRBV3-2; D: TRBD1; length: 15; J: TRBJ1-2; size: .; DNA: TGTGCCAGCAGCCACGCCTCGACAGGGGTGGGTGGCTACACCTTC; CDR3: CASSHASTGVGGYTF
V: TRBV2; D: TRBD1; length: 13; J: TRBJ1-4; size: .; DNA: TGTGCCAGCAGTTTGACAGGGAGGGAAAAACTGTTTTTT; CDR3: CASSLTGREKLFF
V: TRBV2; D: .; length: 13; J: TRBJ1-1; size: .; DNA: TGTGCCAGCAGTCCTCGAGTTAACACTGAAGCTTTCTTT; CDR3: CASSPRVNTEAFF
V: TRBV28; D: .; length: 15; J: TRBJ1-6; size: .; DNA: TGTGCCAGCAGAGGTGCCGCCGGGGGTTTTTCACCCCTCCACTTT; CDR3: CASRGAAGGFSPLHF
V: TRBV19; D: .; length: 16; J: TRBJ2-3; size: .; DNA: TGTGCCAGTAGTATAGGAGGGACTTCAAACACAGATACGCAGTATTTT; CDR3: CASSIGGTSNTDTQYF
V: TRBV19; D: .; length: 15; J: TRBJ1-5; size: .; DNA: TGTGCCAGTAGTATGCAGGGAAGGGCCAATCAGCCCCAGCATTTT; CDR3: CASSMQGRANQPQHF
V: TRBV24-1; D: TRBD1; length: 15; J: TRBJ1-5; size: .; DNA: TGTGCCACCAGTGATGGACAGGGGGGCAATCAGCCCCAGCATTTT; CDR3: CATSDGQGGNQPQHF
V: TRBV5-1; D: TRBD1; length: 15; J: TRBJ1-4; size: .; DNA: TGCGCCAGCAGCTCGAGAGGACAGGGGAATGAAAAACTGTTTTTT; CDR3: CASSSRGQGNEKLFF
V: TRBV13; D: .; length: 14; J: TRBJ2-7; size: .; DNA: TGTGCCCGTTGTCCGGACACTGACCCCTACGAGCAGTACTTC; CDR3: CARCPDTDPYEQYF
V: TRBV3-1/TRBV3-2; D: TRBD2; length: 16; J: TRBJ2-2; size: .; DNA: TGTGCCAGCAGCCGAGGACTAGCCGCGAACACCGGGGAGCTGTTTTTT; CDR3: CASSRGLAANTGELFF
V: TRBV6-5; D: .; length: 12; J: TRBJ1-6; size: .; DNA: TGTGCCAGCAGCCTCGGGAATTCACCCCTCCACTTT; CDR3: CASSLGNSPLHF
V: TRBV3-1/TRBV3-2; D: .; length: 11; J: TRBJ1-2; size: .; DNA: TGTGCCAGCAGCCGCGATTATGGCTACACCTTC; CDR3: CASSRDYGYTF
V: TRBV4-2; D: .; length: 15; J: TRBJ1-1; size: few; DNA: TGTGCCAGCAGCCAAGACGTGGGTTTCGGGTCTGAAGCTTTCTTT; CDR3: CASSQDVGFGSEAFF
V: TRBV7-9; D: TRBD1; length: 16; J: TRBJ1-4; size: .; DNA: TGTGCCAGCAGCCGGACAGGGAAGGAGCTTGGTGAAAAACTGTTTTTT; CDR3: CASSRTGKELGEKLFF
V: TRBV4-2; D: TRBD1; length: 14; J: TRBJ1-1; size: .; DNA: TGTGCCAGCAGCCGGCGACAGGGGGACACTGAAGCTTTCTTT; CDR3: CASSRRQGDTEAFF
V: TRBV3-1/TRBV3-2; D: TRBD1; length: 16; J: TRBJ1-1; size: few; DNA: TGTGCCAGCAGCCAAGGGGTAGGGGGCGTCTTCACTGAAGCTTTCTTT; CDR3: CASSQGVGGVFTEAFF
V: TRBV7-9; D: .; length: 14; J: TRBJ2-5; size: .; DNA: TGTGCCAGCAGGCGGGGCGGGTTGACGGAGACCCAGTACTTC; CDR3: CASRRGGLTETQYF
V: TRBV19; D: .; length: 13; J: TRBJ1-5; size: few; DNA: TGTGCCAGTGGGCAGGGGCCGAATCAGCCCCAGCATTTT; CDR3: CASGQGPNQPQHF
V: TRBV28; D: TRBD2; length: 15; J: TRBJ2-7; size: .; DNA: TGTGCCAGCAGGGCTAGCGGGGGTCCTACCTACGAGCAGTACTTC; CDR3: CASRASGGPTYEQYF
V: TRBV30; D: .; length: 14; J: TRBJ1-5; size: .; DNA: TGTGCCTGGAGCGGTGTTGGGGGGGGTCAGCCCCAGCATTTT; CDR3: CAWSGVGGGQPQHF
V: TRBV7-9; D: .; length: 15; J: TRBJ2-1; size: .; DNA: TGTGCCAGCAGCTCTACCCCCGGGACTTTGAATGAGCAGTTCTTC; CDR3: CASSSTPGTLNEQFF
V: TRBV20-1; D: TRBD1; length: 11; J: TRBJ1-2; size: .; DNA: TGCAGTGCCACAGGGGGCTATGGCTACACCTTC; CDR3: CSATGGYGYTF
V: TRBV11-3; D: .; length: 16; J: TRBJ2-7; size: .; DNA: TGTGCCAGCAGCTTAGACGGGTCCACCCCCCTCTACGAGCAGTACTTC; CDR3: CASSLDGSTPLYEQYF
V: TRBV3-1/TRBV3-2; D: TRBD2; length: 14; J: TRBJ2-3; size: .; DNA: TGTGCCAGCAGCCTGCTAGCGGGCACAGATACGCAGTATTTT; CDR3: CASSLLAGTDTQYF
V: TRBV5-6; D: TRBD1; length: 16; J: TRBJ2-7; size: once; DNA: TGTGCCAGCAGCTCCCCCGGGACAGGATTCCCGGGGGAGCAGTACTTC; CDR3: CASSSPGTGFPGEQYF
V: TRBV7-3; D: TRBD2; length: 13; J: TRBJ2-1; size: once; DNA: TGTGCCAGCAGCTTGGGACTAGCAAATGAGCAGTTCTTC; CDR3: CASSLGLANEQFF
V: TRBV28; D: TRBD1; length: 16; J: TRBJ2-2; size: .; DNA: TGTGCCAGCAGTACCCGGGACAGGGGGCGGACCGGGGAGCTGTTTTTT; CDR3: CASSTRDRGRTGELFF
V: TRBV28; D: .; length: 12; J: TRBJ1-3; size: .; DNA: TGTGCCAGCAGTTTCGGTGGAAACACCATATATTTT; CDR3: CASSFGGNTIYF
V: TRBV3-1/TRBV3-2; D: TRBD1; length: 14; J: TRBJ1-5; size: few; DNA: TGTGCCAGCAGCCGGGGACAGGGCCTTCAGCCCCAGCATTTT; CDR3: CASSRGQGLQPQHF
V: TRBV7-6; D: .; length: 13; J: TRBJ2-7; size: .; DNA: TGTGCCAGCAGCAGGGCAGGGTCCTACGAGCAGTACTTC; CDR3: CASSRAGSYEQYF
V: TRBV25-1; D: TRBD1; length: 17; J: TRBJ1-4; size: few; DNA: TGTGCCAGCAGTGGACGGGACAGGTTTGCAACTAATGAAAAACTGTTTTTT; CDR3: CASSGRDRFATNEKLFF